The TCR beta chain described here comes from a study of blood T cell repertoires in COVID-19. Germline assignment: CDR1 MDHEN and CDR2 SYDVKM. The CDR3 runs to 15 residues. V shed 9 bases, J shed 4 bases, and the junction held 12 bases outside the gene matches. The method was immunoSEQ multiplex PCR; TCRdb's version includes in-frame clones alone and lacks a portion of them. Here the sample spans tens of thousands of clones, about four fifths being singletons. The sequenced sample consisted of peripheral blood. This rearrangement joins TRBV28 to TRBJ1-2; 9 bases fit TRBD1. The sequence derives from a woman of 80 years or more with active or convalescent COVID-19. CDR3 loop: CASSLQGAHGYGYTF. CDR3 coding DNA: TGTGCCAGTAGCCTACAGGGGGCGCACGGCTATGGCTACACCTTC.